Listed below are T cell receptor beta chains from one sample, sequenced in a study of blood T cell repertoires in COVID-19. Method: immunoSEQ multiplex PCR; TCRdb's copy keeps in-frame clones and lacks some. The table shows around 280,000 clones, with roughly nine tenths occurring only once. Sequenced material: PBMCs or T cells enriched from blood (not recorded which). The source is a woman aged 40 to 50 who had recovered from COVID-19. The CDR3 runs from the conserved cysteine through the conserved F or W. A D gene is named only where the DNA matches it firmly. Not all rows give a size; the values are once, few, many and, for expanded clones, a class.

V gene: TRBV11-2
D gene: TRBD1
clone size: once
J gene: TRBJ2-1
CDR3 protein: CASSPILRQGALHEQFF
CDR3 DNA: TGTGCCAGCAGCCCCATTTTGCGACAGGGGGCTTTGCATGAGCAGTTCTTC

V gene: TRBV29-1
D gene: NA
clone size: NA
J gene: TRBJ1-1
CDR3 protein: CSVAGGLNTEAFF
CDR3 DNA: TGCAGCGTCGCGGGGGGCCTGAACACTGAAGCTTTCTTT

V gene: TRBV3-1/TRBV3-2
D gene: NA
clone size: NA
J gene: TRBJ1-1
CDR3 protein: CASSHSGWPGLNTEAFF
CDR3 DNA: TGTGCCAGCAGCCACTCTGGGTGGCCAGGCCTGAACACTGAAGCTTTCTTT

V gene: TRBV5-5
D gene: NA
clone size: once
J gene: TRBJ2-1
CDR3 protein: CASSLVGGSYNEQFF
CDR3 DNA: TGTGCCAGCAGCTTGGTCGGGGGCTCCTACAATGAGCAGTTCTTC

V gene: TRBV6-5
D gene: NA
clone size: NA
J gene: TRBJ1-5
CDR3 protein: CASRQGFTSNQPQHF
CDR3 DNA: TGTGCCAGCAGGCAGGGGTTCACTAGCAATCAGCCCCAGCATTTT

V gene: TRBV11-1
D gene: TRBD1
clone size: NA
J gene: TRBJ2-7
CDR3 protein: CASSLGTGDEQYF
CDR3 DNA: TGTGCCAGCAGCTTAGGGACAGGGGACGAGCAGTACTTC

V gene: TRBV29-1
D gene: TRBD1
clone size: NA
J gene: TRBJ2-5
CDR3 protein: CSARTGGETQYF
CDR3 DNA: TGCAGCGCAAGGACAGGGGGAGAGACCCAGTACTTC

V gene: TRBV27
D gene: TRBD1
clone size: NA
J gene: TRBJ1-4
CDR3 protein: CASSFHRGRSEKLFF
CDR3 DNA: TGTGCCAGCAGTTTCCACAGGGGAAGGAGTGAAAAACTGTTTTTT

V gene: TRBV28
D gene: NA
clone size: NA
J gene: TRBJ1-2
CDR3 protein: CASTLRGRGRVYGYTF
CDR3 DNA: TGTGCCAGCACCTTGAGGGGAAGGGGGAGAGTCTATGGCTACACCTTC

V gene: TRBV28
D gene: TRBD2
clone size: NA
J gene: TRBJ2-3
CDR3 protein: CASSFLAGGPIKDTQYF
CDR3 DNA: TGTGCCAGCAGTTTCCTAGCGGGAGGGCCTATCAAAGATACGCAGTATTTT

V gene: TRBV5-6
D gene: NA
clone size: NA
J gene: TRBJ1-4
CDR3 protein: CASSPPGVREKLFF
CDR3 DNA: TGTGCCAGCAGCCCCCCAGGGGTGAGAGAAAAACTGTTTTTT

V gene: TRBV18
D gene: NA
clone size: NA
J gene: TRBJ2-3
CDR3 protein: CASSPRDSDTQYF
CDR3 DNA: TGTGCCAGCTCACCCCGGGACTCGGATACGCAGTATTTT

V gene: TRBV4-2
D gene: TRBD1
clone size: NA
J gene: TRBJ2-3
CDR3 protein: CASSQDRGTDTQYF
CDR3 DNA: TGTGCCAGCAGCCAGGACAGGGGAACAGATACGCAGTATTTT

V gene: TRBV5-4
D gene: TRBD1
clone size: NA
J gene: TRBJ2-3
CDR3 protein: CASSRTGVTDTQYF
CDR3 DNA: TGTGCCAGCAGCCGGACAGGGGTCACAGATACGCAGTATTTT

V gene: TRBV12-5
D gene: TRBD1
clone size: NA
J gene: TRBJ1-3
CDR3 protein: CASARGTDTIYF
CDR3 DNA: TGTGCTAGTGCCCGGGGGACAGACACCATATATTTT

V gene: TRBV7-8
D gene: NA
clone size: NA
J gene: TRBJ2-7
CDR3 protein: CASSLAASTRREQYF
CDR3 DNA: TGTGCCAGCAGCTTAGCCGCAAGCACAAGGAGGGAGCAGTACTTC

V gene: TRBV6-1
D gene: NA
clone size: few
J gene: TRBJ1-2
CDR3 protein: CASSDKGRGYTF
CDR3 DNA: TGTGCCAGCAGTGATAAAGGGAGAGGCTACACCTTC

V gene: TRBV2
D gene: TRBD2
clone size: few
J gene: TRBJ2-1
CDR3 protein: CASSVGRERVNEQFF
CDR3 DNA: TGTGCCAGCAGTGTTGGGCGGGAGAGGGTCAATGAGCAGTTCTTC

V gene: TRBV20-1
D gene: NA
clone size: NA
J gene: TRBJ2-3
CDR3 protein: CSARGDTQYF
CDR3 DNA: TGCAGTGCTAGGGGCGATACGCAGTATTTT

V gene: TRBV15
D gene: NA
clone size: NA
J gene: TRBJ1-2
CDR3 protein: CATSIGEVDGYTF
CDR3 DNA: TGTGCCACCAGCATTGGAGAAGTCGACGGCTACACCTTC

V gene: TRBV3-1/TRBV3-2
D gene: NA
clone size: NA
J gene: TRBJ2-7
CDR3 protein: CASSLDAAGEQYF
CDR3 DNA: TGTGCCAGCAGCCTGGACGCGGCGGGCGAGCAGTACTTC

V gene: TRBV7-9
D gene: TRBD1
clone size: NA
J gene: TRBJ1-5
CDR3 protein: CASSSWTGATNQPQHF
CDR3 DNA: TGTGCCAGCAGCTCCTGGACAGGGGCGACCAATCAGCCCCAGCATTTT

V gene: TRBV5-3
D gene: NA
clone size: once
J gene: TRBJ2-7
CDR3 protein: CARPGGGSGDEQYF
CDR3 DNA: TGTGCCAGACCGGGCGGGGGCAGCGGGGACGAGCAGTACTTC

V gene: TRBV7-9
D gene: TRBD2
clone size: once
J gene: TRBJ2-4
CDR3 protein: CASSSLGAGANKNIQYF
CDR3 DNA: TGTGCCAGCAGCTCCCTAGGAGCGGGGGCGAACAAAAACATTCAGTACTTC

V gene: TRBV15
D gene: TRBD1
clone size: NA
J gene: TRBJ1-5
CDR3 protein: CATSRGTGGSQPQHF
CDR3 DNA: TGTGCCACCAGCAGAGGGACAGGGGGCAGTCAGCCCCAGCATTTT

V gene: TRBV7-3
D gene: NA
clone size: few
J gene: TRBJ2-1
CDR3 protein: CASSLVDSRDEQFF
CDR3 DNA: TGTGCCAGCAGCTTAGTTGACAGCCGGGATGAGCAGTTCTTC

V gene: TRBV5-4
D gene: NA
clone size: NA
J gene: TRBJ1-2
CDR3 protein: CASSLDLEASSYGYTF
CDR3 DNA: TGTGCCAGCAGCTTGGACCTGGAGGCCTCCTCCTATGGCTACACCTTC

V gene: TRBV7-9
D gene: NA
clone size: NA
J gene: TRBJ2-1
CDR3 protein: CASSLVDNFNEQFF
CDR3 DNA: TGTGCCAGCAGCTTAGTGGACAATTTCAATGAGCAGTTCTTC

V gene: TRBV7-9
D gene: NA
clone size: NA
J gene: TRBJ2-7
CDR3 protein: CASSLALSSYEQYF
CDR3 DNA: TGTGCCAGCAGCTTAGCGCTCAGCTCCTACGAGCAGTACTTC

V gene: TRBV11-2
D gene: TRBD2
clone size: NA
J gene: TRBJ2-5
CDR3 protein: CASSLDPPGGSGRPQETQYF
CDR3 DNA: TGTGCCAGCAGCTTAGATCCCCCCGGCGGTAGCGGGAGGCCACAAGAGACCCAGTACTTC

V gene: TRBV7-8
D gene: NA
clone size: NA
J gene: TRBJ2-1
CDR3 protein: CASSPHFNEQFF
CDR3 DNA: TGTGCCAGCAGCCCCCACTTCAATGAGCAGTTCTTC